Included here is one T cell receptor beta chain sequence, with context. Its antigen remains unidentified. The V and J ends lost 8 bases and 0 bases, in that order; junction bases with no gene match: 14. Germline CDR1 MDHEN, CDR2 SYDVKM. This CDR3 region has 17 residues. Methods used by the authors: For the immunoSEQ data, sequences were junction-only without quality scores, so filtering differed. The assay was immunoSEQ multiplex PCR, and TCRdb's table has in-frame clones only and misses some. The V and J calls and the clone size are those of that table, but D and trimming were determined from the DNA. The profile shows fewer than 700,000 clones, approximately 95% of them singletons. Naive CD8 cells comprised CD45RO-negative, CCR7-positively selected cells, excluding terminally differentiated effector memory CD45RA+ cells. The study enrolled healthy HIV-negative adults without recent acute infections or vaccinations as donors.

This sample is drawn from a study of shared clonotypes between healthy human individuals. Findings of the study overall: Clonotypes shared by all four donors outscored non-shared clonotypes in generation probability.

The rearrangement links TRBV28 to TRBJ1-1; 8 nucleotides agree with TRBD1. Material for sequencing was naive CD8+ T cells sorted from blood. This TCR derives from a woman aged 25 to 39 in good health. CDR3 residues: CASPNPGDRYMNTEAFF. The CDR3 DNA follows: TGTGCCAGCCCAAACCCCGGGGACAGGTATATGAACACTGAAGCTTTCTTT.